This TCR beta chain was retrieved from a study of cytomegalovirus exposure and HLA in healthy donors. Findings and caveats of the study: TRBV6-2, TRBV6-3 and some other V segments were excluded as indistinguishable.

As regards this clone: What it binds is not known.

The PCR employed 60 Vbeta primers together with 13 Jbeta primers. Sequenced by immunoSEQ multiplex PCR; TCRdb stores in-frame clones only, minus some. The sample yields approximately 90,000 clones, about 80% seen once. Unmatched junction bases numbered 7, after V lost 1 base and J lost 4 bases. This CDR3 region has 16 residues. The germline gives CDR1 SGDLS, CDR2 YYNGEE. V is TRBV9 and J is TRBJ1-3, with 8 bases aligning to TRBD1. Sequencing was done on a sample of PBMCs. This sequence was found in a male donor in good health and CMV-seronegative. CDR3 DNA: TGTGCCAGCAGCGTAACAGGGAGGACAGGGGGAAACACCATATATTTT. It yields the protein CASSVTGRTGGNTIYF.